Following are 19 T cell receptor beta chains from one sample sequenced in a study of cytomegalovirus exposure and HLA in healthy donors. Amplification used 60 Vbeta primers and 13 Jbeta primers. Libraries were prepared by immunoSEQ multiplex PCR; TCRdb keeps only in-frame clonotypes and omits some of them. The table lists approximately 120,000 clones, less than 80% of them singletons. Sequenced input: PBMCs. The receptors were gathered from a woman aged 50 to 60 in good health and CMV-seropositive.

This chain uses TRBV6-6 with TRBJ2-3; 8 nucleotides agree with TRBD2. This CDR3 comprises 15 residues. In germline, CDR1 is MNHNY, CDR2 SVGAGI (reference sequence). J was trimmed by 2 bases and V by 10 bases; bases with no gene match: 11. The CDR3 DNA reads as TGTGCCACCTCCGGGGGGGAGGGAAACACAGATACGCAGTATTTT. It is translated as CATSGGEGNTDTQYF.

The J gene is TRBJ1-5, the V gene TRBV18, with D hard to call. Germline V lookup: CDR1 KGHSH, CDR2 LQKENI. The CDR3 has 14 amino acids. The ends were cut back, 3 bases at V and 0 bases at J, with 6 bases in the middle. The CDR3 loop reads CASSPDNSNQPQHF. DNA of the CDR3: TGTGCCAGCTCACCCGACAATAGCAATCAGCCCCAGCATTTT.

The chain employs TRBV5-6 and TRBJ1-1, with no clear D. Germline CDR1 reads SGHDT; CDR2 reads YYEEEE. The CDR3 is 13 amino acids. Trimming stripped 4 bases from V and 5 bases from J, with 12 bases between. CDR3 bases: TGTGCCAGCAGCGAAGACCCGGGGACTGAAGCTTTCTTT. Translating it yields CASSEDPGTEAFF.

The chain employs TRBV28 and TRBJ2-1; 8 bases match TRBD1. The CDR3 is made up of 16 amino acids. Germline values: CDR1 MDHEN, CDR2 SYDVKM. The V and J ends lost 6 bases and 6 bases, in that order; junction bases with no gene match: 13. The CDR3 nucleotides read TGTGCCAGCAGCCGCCCGGAGACAGGGGTTCCCAATGAGCAGTTCTTC. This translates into CASSRPETGVPNEQFF.

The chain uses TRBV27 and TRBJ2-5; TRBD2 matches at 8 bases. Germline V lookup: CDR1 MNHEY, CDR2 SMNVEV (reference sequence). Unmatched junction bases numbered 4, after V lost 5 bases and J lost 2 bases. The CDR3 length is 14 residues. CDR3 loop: CASSLGRGQETQYF. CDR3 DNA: TGTGCCAGCAGTCTCGGGAGGGGTCAAGAGACCCAGTACTTC.

The CDR3 DNA is TGCGCCAGCAGCCCGACAGGGGGCGGCTACGAGCAGTACTTC. Translation gives CASSPTGGGYEQYF. V gene TRBV5-1 combines with J gene TRBJ2-5; 10 bases match TRBD1. The J call may be incorrect, as the DNA end agrees better with TRBJ2-7. CDR1 and CDR2 from the germline V gene are SGHRS and YFSETQ. The CDR3 has 14 amino acids.

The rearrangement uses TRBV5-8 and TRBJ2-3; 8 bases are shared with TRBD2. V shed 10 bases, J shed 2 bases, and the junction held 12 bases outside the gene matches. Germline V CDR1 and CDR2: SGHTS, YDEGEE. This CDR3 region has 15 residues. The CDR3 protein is CAGRGRGAPTDTQYF. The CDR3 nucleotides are TGTGCCGGCCGAGGGCGGGGGGCACCCACAGATACGCAGTATTTT.

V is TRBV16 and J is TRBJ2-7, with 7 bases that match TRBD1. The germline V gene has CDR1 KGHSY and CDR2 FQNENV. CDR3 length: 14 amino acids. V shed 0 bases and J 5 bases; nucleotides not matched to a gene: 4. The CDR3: CASSQSRTGNEQYF. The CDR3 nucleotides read TGTGCCAGCAGCCAATCGAGGACAGGAAACGAGCAGTACTTC.

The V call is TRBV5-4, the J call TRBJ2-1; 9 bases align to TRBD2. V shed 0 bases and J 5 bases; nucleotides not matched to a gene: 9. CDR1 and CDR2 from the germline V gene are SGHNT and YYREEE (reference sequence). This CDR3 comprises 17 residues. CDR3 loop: CASSLEVTSGPHNEQFF. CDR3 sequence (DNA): TGTGCCAGCAGCTTGGAGGTGACTAGCGGTCCGCACAATGAGCAGTTCTTC. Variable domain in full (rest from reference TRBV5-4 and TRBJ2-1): ETGVTQSPTHLIKTRGQQVTLRCSSQSGHNTVSWYQQALGQGPQFIFQYYREEENGRGNFPPRFSGLQFPNYSSELNVNALELDDSALYLCASSLEVTSGPHNEQFFGPGTRLTVL.

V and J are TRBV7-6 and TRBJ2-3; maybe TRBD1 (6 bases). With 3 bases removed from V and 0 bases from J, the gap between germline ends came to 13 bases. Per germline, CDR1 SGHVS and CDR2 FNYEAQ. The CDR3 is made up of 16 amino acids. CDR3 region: CASSLRTDGSTDTQYF. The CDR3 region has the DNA TGTGCCAGCAGCTTGAGGACAGACGGTAGCACAGATACGCAGTATTTT. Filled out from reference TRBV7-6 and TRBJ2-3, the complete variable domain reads GAGVSQSPRYKVTKRGQDVALRCDPISGHVSLYWYRQALGQGPEFLTYFNYEAQQDKSGLPNDRFSAERPEGSISTLTIQRTEQRDSAMYRCASSLRTDGSTDTQYFGPGTRLTVL.

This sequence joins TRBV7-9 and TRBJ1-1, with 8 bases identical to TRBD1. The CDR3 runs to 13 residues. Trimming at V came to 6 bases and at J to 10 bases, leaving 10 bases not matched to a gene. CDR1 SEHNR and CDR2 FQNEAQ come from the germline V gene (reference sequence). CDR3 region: CASSITGQGAAFF. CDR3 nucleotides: TGTGCCAGCAGTATTACCGGGCAGGGGGCAGCTTTCTTT.

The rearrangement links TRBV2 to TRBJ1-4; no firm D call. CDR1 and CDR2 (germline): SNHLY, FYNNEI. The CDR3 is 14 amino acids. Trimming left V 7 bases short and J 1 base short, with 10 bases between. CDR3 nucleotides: TGTGCCAGCACCTACTCTGTAACTAATGAAAAACTGTTTTTT. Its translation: CASTYSVTNEKLFF.

CDR3 residues: CASSLGSSYNEQFF. The DNA of the CDR3 is TGTGCCAGCAGCTTAGGGAGCTCCTACAATGAGCAGTTCTTC. The V call is TRBV7-3, the J call TRBJ2-1, with a possible D match to TRBD2 (5 bases). The CDR3 runs to 14 residues. Germline V gene lookup returns CDR1 SGHTA and CDR2 FQGTGA. V dropped 2 bases and J dropped 0 bases, with 5 bases sitting between them.

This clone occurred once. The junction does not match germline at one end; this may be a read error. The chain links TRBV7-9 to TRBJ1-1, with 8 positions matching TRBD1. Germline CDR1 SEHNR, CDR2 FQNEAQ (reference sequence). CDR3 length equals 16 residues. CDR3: CSSSLAQGAVSPEAFF. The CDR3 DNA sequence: TGTTCCAGCAGCTTAGCTCAGGGGGCGGTTTCTCCTGAAGCTTTCTTT.

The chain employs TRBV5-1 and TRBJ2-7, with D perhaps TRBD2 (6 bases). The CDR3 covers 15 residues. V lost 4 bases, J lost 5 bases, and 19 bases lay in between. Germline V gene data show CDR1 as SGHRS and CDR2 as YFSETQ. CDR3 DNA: TGCGCCAGCAGCCCCAGGTCCGAGACTAGTCACGAGCAGTACTTC. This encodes CASSPRSETSHEQYF.

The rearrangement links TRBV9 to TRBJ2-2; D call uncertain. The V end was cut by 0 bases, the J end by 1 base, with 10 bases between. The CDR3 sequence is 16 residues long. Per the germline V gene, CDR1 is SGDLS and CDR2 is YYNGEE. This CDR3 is CASSVELFGNTGELFF. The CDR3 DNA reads TGTGCCAGCAGCGTAGAACTATTCGGGAACACCGGGGAGCTGTTTTTT.

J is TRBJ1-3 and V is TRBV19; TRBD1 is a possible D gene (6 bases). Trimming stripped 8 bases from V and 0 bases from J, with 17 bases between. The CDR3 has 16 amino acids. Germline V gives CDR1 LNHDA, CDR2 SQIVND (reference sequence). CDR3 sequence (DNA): TGTGCCAGTTCCCCCGGACAGCGAACCTCTGGAAACACCATATATTTT. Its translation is CASSPGQRTSGNTIYF.

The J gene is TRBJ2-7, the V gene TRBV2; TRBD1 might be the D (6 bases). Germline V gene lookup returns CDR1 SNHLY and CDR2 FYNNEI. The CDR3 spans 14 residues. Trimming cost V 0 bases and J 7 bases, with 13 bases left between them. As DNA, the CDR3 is TGTGCCAGCAGTGAAGCCGGGACAAATGAAGAGCAGTACTTC. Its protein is CASSEAGTNEEQYF.

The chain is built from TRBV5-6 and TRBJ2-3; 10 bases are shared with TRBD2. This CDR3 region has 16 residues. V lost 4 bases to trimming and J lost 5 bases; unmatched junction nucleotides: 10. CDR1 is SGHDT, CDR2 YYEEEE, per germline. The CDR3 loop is CASSRGSGRVGDTQYF. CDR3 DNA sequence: TGTGCCAGCAGCCGCGGCAGCGGGAGGGTGGGAGATACGCAGTATTTT.